The 9 T cell receptor beta chains reported below all come from one sample, sequenced in a study of cytomegalovirus exposure and HLA in healthy donors. Both 60 Vbeta primers and 13 Jbeta primers went into the PCR. The assay was immunoSEQ multiplex PCR, and TCRdb's table has in-frame clones only and misses some. This table holds about 59,000 clones, 70% to 75% found once. The sample was PBMCs. These receptors came from a man aged 25-45 years in good health and CMV-seropositive.

Only one count was recorded for this clone. V usage is TRBV19 and J usage is TRBJ1-4; D is unresolved. This CDR3 comprises 15 residues. V was trimmed by 1 base and J by 7 bases, leaving 13 bases between them. CDR1 and CDR2 (germline): LNHDA, SQIVND (reference sequence). The CDR3: CASSIGRSITEKLFF. The CDR3, as DNA: TGTGCCAGTAGTATAGGTCGCAGTATCACTGAAAAACTGTTTTTT.

The rearrangement joins TRBV23-1 to TRBJ1-4; D may be TRBD1 (5 bases). TRBV23-1 carries the ORF label, with uncertain function. Trimming took 0 bases from V and 4 from J, leaving 9 bases between them. The CDR3 contains 15 residues. The CDR3 DNA sequence: TGCGCCAGCAGTCAATCCGGGGGGTATAATGAAAAACTGTTTTTT. Its protein product is CASSQSGGYNEKLFF.

The genes are TRBV6-1 and TRBJ2-1; 7 bases agree with TRBD1. V dropped 2 bases and J dropped 4; count of bases not matched to a gene: 5. The germline gives CDR1 MNHNS, CDR2 SASEGT. The CDR3 consists of 15 residues. The CDR3 loop is CASSEQGGGYNEQFF. DNA of the CDR3: TGTGCCAGCAGTGAACAAGGGGGCGGGTACAATGAGCAGTTCTTC.

J is TRBJ1-3 and V is TRBV5-1, with D maybe TRBD1 (6 bases). The V end lost 0 bases, the J end lost 2 bases, and 15 bases lay between the germline ends. CDR1 is SGHRS, CDR2 YFSETQ, per germline. This CDR3 is 17 amino acids long. The CDR3 coding sequence is TGCGCCAGCAGCTTGGAAGCGGGGGCGCGGCCTGGAAACACCATATATTTT. Translation: CASSLEAGARPGNTIYF.

V is TRBV7-2 and J is TRBJ2-2; no reliable D call. Trimming cost V 1 base and J 3 bases, with 9 bases left between them. This CDR3 is 15 amino acids long. Per germline, CDR1 SGHTA and CDR2 FQGNSA. The CDR3 nucleotides are TGTGCCAGCAGCTTAGTGACACAGTACACCGGGGAGCTGTTTTTT. Encoded protein: CASSLVTQYTGELFF.

V and J are TRBV27 and TRBJ2-7; TRBD2 is a possible D gene (7 bases). Trimming removed 7 bases at V and 4 bases at J, with 26 bases between. Looked up from germline, CDR1 is MNHEY and CDR2 is SMNVEV (reference sequence). This CDR3 has 17 amino acids. The CDR3 sequence: CASTKGERGGAEYEQYF. The CDR3 DNA sequence: TGTGCCAGCACTAAGGGGGAAAGGGGAGGGGCTGAATACGAGCAGTACTTC.

The rearrangement uses TRBV19 and TRBJ1-5; no clear D gene. Trimming pared 3 bases from V and 0 bases from J, leaving 12 bases between. The germline V gene has CDR1 LNHDA and CDR2 SQIVND (reference sequence). CDR3 size: 16 residues. CDR3 coding DNA: TGTGCCAGTAGTATGGGCACAGCCTATAGCAATCAGCCCCAGCATTTT. It translates to CASSMGTAYSNQPQHF.

This clone was observed a single time. The chain links TRBV6-7 to TRBJ2-3, with 7 bases that match TRBD2. TRBV6-7 is assigned to the ORF class and has an uncertain function. V dropped 6 bases and J dropped 2; count of bases not matched to a gene: 8. The CDR3 runs 15 residues. CDR3 in amino acids: CASSRLAGFTDTQYF. The CDR3 region has the DNA TGTGCCAGCAGCCGATTAGCGGGTTTCACAGATACGCAGTATTTT.

This clone was counted a few times. V is TRBV6-6 and J is TRBJ2-7; 7 bases line up with TRBD2. The germline V gene has CDR1 MNHNY and CDR2 SVGAGI (reference sequence). CDR3 size: 11 residues. V shed 6 bases and J 5 bases; nucleotides not matched to a gene: 1. Here the CDR3 reads CASRGRDEQYF. CDR3 sequence (DNA): TGTGCCAGCAGGGGGAGGGACGAGCAGTACTTC.